The entry that follows covers one T cell receptor (beta chain) sequence. Antigen specificity is unknown. Germline V gene sequence: CDR1 MNHEY, CDR2 SMNVEV (reference sequence). V lost 6 bases, J lost 7 bases, and 10 bases stayed unmatched. This CDR3 region has 14 residues. The assay was immunoSEQ multiplex PCR, and TCRdb's table has in-frame clones only and misses some. The sample contains 260,000 or so clones, 90% of which appear only once. The data stem from a study of cytomegalovirus exposure and HLA in healthy donors. Study results and caveats: Researchers counted around 160 TCR beta chains as cytomegalovirus-associated. Within the roughly 120 validation repertoires, first-cohort TCR clusters tended to co-occur, according to a later analysis.

Sequencing was performed on PBMCs. V gene TRBV27 combines with J gene TRBJ1-2, with 8 bases lining up with TRBD1. The TCR originated in a woman in her 30s in good health and CMV-seronegative. CDR3 DNA sequence: TGTGCCAGCAGACTAAACCAGGGGGCGGGTGGCTACACCTTC. This sequence encodes CASRLNQGAGGYTF.